These 7 T cell receptor beta chains share one sample of origin, sequenced in a study of T cell changes during pregnancy in multiple sclerosis (dated by TCRdb to the late 2010s). Library creation used the immunoSEQ multiplex PCR assay. Not all clones reach the TCRdb copy of this immuneACCESS table, which keeps in-frame sequences only. Checked studies attribute under half of the gap to unresolved V genes and leave the rest unexplained. The sample records 100,000 or so clones, 90% to 95% of which are singletons. 0.7% to 0.9% of the sample is in the top ten clones. Here the sequenced sample was peripheral blood, taken before pregnancy. These receptors were obtained from a female donor with multiple sclerosis, enrolled in a pregnancy study.

The CDR3 sequence is CAWSVRRGDGYTF. CDR3 bases: TGTGCCTGGAGTGTACGCAGGGGGGATGGCTACACCTTC. The chain recombines TRBV30 with TRBJ1-2, with TRBD1 matching 7 bases. Germline V gene sequence: CDR1 GTSNPN, CDR2 SVGIG (reference sequence). The CDR3 has 13 amino acids. V was pared by 0 bases and J by 6 bases, with 4 bases of the junction left unmatched.

V usage is TRBV7-9 and J usage is TRBJ1-2; 8 bases map to TRBD1. This CDR3 has 14 residues. Unmatched junction bases numbered 5, after V lost 5 bases and J lost 3 bases. CDR1 is SEHNR and CDR2 is FQNEAQ in the germline V gene (reference sequence). The CDR3 region is CASSTGQGDYGYTF. In DNA, the CDR3 is TGTGCCAGCAGCACCGGACAGGGAGACTATGGCTACACCTTC.

This clone showed up just once. Here the CDR3 reads CASSPPTGGLGTEAFF. The CDR3 DNA sequence: TGCGCCAGCAGCCCACCGACAGGGGGTCTGGGCACTGAAGCTTTCTTT. V is TRBV5-1 and J is TRBJ1-1; TRBD1 matches at 9 bases. This CDR3 region has 16 residues. Germline CDR1 and CDR2: SGHRS and YFSETQ. Trimming at V came to 4 bases and at J to 4 bases, leaving 11 bases not matched to a gene.

The chain carries TRBV9 and TRBJ1-1, with a weak D call TRBD1 (5 bases). The germline V gene encodes CDR1 SGDLS and CDR2 YYNGEE. The CDR3 extends over 15 amino acids. Trimming took 4 bases from V and 2 from J, leaving 15 bases between them. The CDR3 is CASSPVGDPNTEAFF. The CDR3 coding sequence is TGTGCCAGCAGCCCAGTAGGGGATCCAAACACTGAAGCTTTCTTT.

The J gene is TRBJ2-1, the V gene TRBV20-1, with D unclear. The CDR3 totals 10 residues. V was cut by 3 bases and J by 7 bases, with 4 bases left in between. Per the germline V gene, CDR1 is DFQATT and CDR2 is SNEGSKA (reference sequence). Here the CDR3 DNA reads TGCAGTGCTAGGCGTAATGAGCAGTTCTTC. Residues: CSARRNEQFF.

This clone occurred a few times. This chain uses TRBV10-2 with TRBJ1-2, with D unclear. Germline V gene data show CDR1 as WSHSY and CDR2 as SAAADI. The CDR3 loop spans 14 amino acids. Between the trimmed V and J ends, which lost 8 bases and 3 bases, there was a span of 16 bases. CDR3 bases: TGCGCCAGCGGTCCCACGGGAGGGCACTATGGCTACACCTTC. Translation: CASGPTGGHYGYTF.

J is TRBJ2-5 and V is TRBV18; D possibly corresponds to TRBD2 (5 bases). This CDR3 region has 15 residues. From germline, CDR1 is KGHSH and CDR2 LQKENI. V shed 5 bases and J shed 1 base, with 14 bases lying between them. The CDR3 is CASSLTSGSQETQYF. The CDR3 region has the DNA TGTGCCAGCTCATTAACGTCGGGGTCCCAAGAGACCCAGTACTTC.